This paragraph covers one T cell receptor (beta chain) sequence. This specimen belongs to a study of regulatory T cells in long-lasting Graves disease. Time point here: newly diagnosed GD, antithyroid drugs for less than 3 months. Construction of the TCR library relied on RNA isolated from PBMCs. Building of the TCR beta libraries involved iRepertoire HTBI primers and Arm-PCR of CDR3 regions. TCRdb re-derived calls from the multiplex PCR reads in MiXCR, one entry per CDR3 protein. This sample has about 620,000 distinct CDR3 sequences, with about 15% found just once. The data were also submitted as part of a second study, on T cells in Graves' hyperthyroidism and ophthalmopathy.

The sequence was collected from a woman aged 25 to 39 with Graves disease. Sequencing was performed on peripheral blood mononuclear cells (PBMCs), taken at new diagnosis, from a patient treated with antithyroid drugs.

DNA for the CDR3: TGTGCCAGCAGTCTGGGACTCGAACAGCCCCAGCATTTT. Its protein is CASSLGLEQPQHF. The V and J genes are TRBV5-4 and TRBJ1-5, with TRBD1 as a possible D gene (5 bases). Germline CDR1 and CDR2: SGHNT and YYREEE (reference sequence). The V gene lost 5 bases and the J gene lost 7 bases, with 13 bases spanning the gap. The CDR3 is 13 residues long.